These T cell receptor beta chains were read from a single sample in a study of control samples from healthy donors and cancer patients. Here immunoSEQ multiplex PCR was the method, and the copy in TCRdb shows in-frame clones only, minus some. Of approximately 52,000 clones in the sample, approximately 91% are singletons; the top ten hold 3.8%. Sequences were obtained from blood. The receptors stem from a man aged 45 to 65 in good health. The CDR3 runs from the conserved cysteine through the conserved F or W. A D gene is named only where the DNA matches it firmly. The size field is filled for only some rows; it gives once, few, many or a size class.

-	TRBV10-3	-	TRBJ1-5	CAISVSNQPQHF	TGTGCCATCAGTGTTAGCAATCAGCCCCAGCATTTT
-	TRBV3-1/TRBV3-2	-	TRBJ2-7	CASSQDISNPRQYF	TGTGCCAGCAGCCAAGATATAAGTAATCCTCGGCAGTACTTC
-	TRBV7-3	-	TRBJ2-3	CASSLSGLWSDTQYF	TGTGCCAGCAGCTTAAGCGGGTTATGGTCAGATACGCAGTATTTT
-	TRBV5-1	-	TRBJ2-2	CASSPTGITGELFF	TGCGCCAGCAGTCCGACCGGAATCACCGGGGAGCTGTTTTTT
-	TRBV4-1	-	TRBJ2-5	CASSQGNSDQETQYF	TGCGCCAGCAGCCAAGGAAATAGCGACCAAGAGACCCAGTACTTC
few	TRBV6-6	-	TRBJ2-1	CASSSSGMQFF	TGTGCCAGCAGTTCATCCGGGATGCAGTTCTTC
-	TRBV3-1/TRBV3-2	TRBD1	TRBJ2-7	CASSQGRFGQGHGEQYF	TGTGCCAGCAGCCAAGGAAGGTTCGGACAGGGGCATGGTGAGCAGTACTTC
-	TRBV19	TRBD2	TRBJ2-2	CASSIRGPGGPDTGELFF	TGTGCCAGTAGTATAAGGGGCCCGGGAGGGCCGGACACCGGGGAGCTGTTTTTT
-	TRBV28	TRBD2	TRBJ2-7	CASSLVGGGQPYEQYF	TGTGCCAGCAGTTTGGTCGGGGGAGGGCAACCCTACGAGCAGTACTTC
-	TRBV2	-	TRBJ2-2	CAGQGDAGELFF	TGTGCCGGCCAGGGAGACGCCGGGGAGCTGTTTTTT
few	TRBV7-9	-	TRBJ1-5	CASSLGGMDQPQHF	TGTGCCAGCAGCTTGGGTGGTATGGATCAGCCCCAGCATTTT
-	TRBV5-1	TRBD2	TRBJ2-3	CASSLNIGLAGWADTQYF	TGCGCCAGCAGCCTCAACATCGGACTAGCGGGATGGGCAGATACGCAGTATTTT
once	TRBV10-3	-	TRBJ2-2	CAISSQTFNPNTGELFF	TGTGCCATCAGTTCTCAGACTTTCAACCCCAACACCGGGGAGCTGTTTTTT
-	TRBV7-9	TRBD1	TRBJ2-1	CASSLASGGEDNEQFF	TGTGCCAGCAGCTTAGCTTCAGGGGGCGAGGACAATGAGCAGTTCTTC
-	TRBV7-9	-	TRBJ2-7	CASSLVGRERYEQYF	TGTGCCAGCAGCTTAGTGGGCAGGGAGCGCTACGAGCAGTACTTC
-	TRBV5-1	TRBD2	TRBJ2-1	CASSQGLAQSGEQFF	TGCGCCAGCAGCCAGGGACTAGCCCAGAGCGGTGAGCAGTTCTTC
-	TRBV5-5	-	TRBJ2-3	CASSLGTEGADTQYF	TGTGCCAGCAGCTTGGGGACGGAAGGGGCAGATACGCAGTATTTT
-	TRBV11-2	TRBD2	TRBJ2-7	CASSPLLLAGDSEQYF	TGTGCCAGCAGCCCCCTACTCCTAGCGGGAGATTCCGAGCAGTACTTC
-	TRBV27	TRBD2	TRBJ2-7	CASREREGSYEQYF	TGTGCCAGCAGGGAGCGGGAGGGCTCCTACGAGCAGTACTTC
-	TRBV3-1/TRBV3-2	-	TRBJ2-5	CASSLQETQYF	TGTGCCAGCAGCTTGCAAGAGACCCAGTACTTC
-	TRBV10-3	-	TRBJ2-1	CAIKLGTLRGEQFF	TGTGCCATCAAACTGGGGACATTACGGGGTGAGCAGTTCTTC
-	TRBV14	-	TRBJ2-3	CASSQEDPLSTRDTQYF	TGTGCCAGCAGCCAAGAGGACCCACTCTCCACCCGGGATACGCAGTATTTT
-	TRBV4-1	-	TRBJ1-1	CASSQDSQNNREAFF	TGCGCCAGCAGCCAAGATTCACAGAATAATAGGGAAGCTTTCTTT
few	TRBV29-1	-	TRBJ1-5	CSVKRCNQPQHF	TGCAGCGTTAAGAGGTGCAATCAGCCCCAGCATTTT
-	TRBV3-1/TRBV3-2	TRBD1	TRBJ1-5	CASSIDRGLQPQHF	TGTGCCAGCAGTATCGACAGGGGGCTTCAGCCCCAGCATTTT